The 22 T cell receptor beta chains presented below share a single source sample, sequenced in a study of blood T cell repertoires in COVID-19. Profiling relied on immunoSEQ multiplex PCR, and the TCRdb table lists in-frame clones only, not all of them. Of 150,000 to 190,000 clones in the sample, about 88% were seen once. Input material: PBMCs or T cells enriched from blood (not recorded which). The receptors shown here come from a man aged 50 to 59 who had recovered from COVID-19.

V usage is TRBV2 and J usage is TRBJ1-3, with TRBD1 matching over 8 bases. This CDR3 is 13 amino acids long. The trim removed 6 bases at V and 4 bases at J, leaving 2 bases unmatched. Germline values: CDR1 SNHLY, CDR2 FYNNEI. CDR3 amino acids: CASSWTGGNTIYF. The CDR3 DNA follows: TGTGCCAGCAGCTGGACAGGGGGAAACACCATATATTTT.

The chain employs TRBV3-1 (or the pseudogene TRBV3-2) and TRBJ1-4; D unresolved. The V end lost 3 bases, the J end lost 0 bases, and 14 bases lay between the germline ends. The CDR3 is 17 amino acids. Per germline, CDR1 LGHDT and CDR2 YNNKEL (reference sequence). The CDR3 DNA follows: TGTGCCAGCAGCCAGGAGACCTTGATTGCAACTAATGAAAAACTGTTTTTT. Its translation: CASSQETLIATNEKLFF.

The chain links TRBV27 to TRBJ1-5, with a possible D match to TRBD1 (6 bases). From germline, CDR1 is MNHEY and CDR2 SMNVEV (reference sequence). V lost 5 bases and J lost 4, with 12 bases in between. The length of the CDR3 is 14 residues. Written as DNA, the CDR3 is TGTGCCAGCAGTCTTGGGACACCTAATCAGCCCCAGCATTTT. It encodes CASSLGTPNQPQHF.

The chain combines TRBV10-2 with TRBJ1-5; tentatively, D is TRBD1 (5 bases). The V gene's germline CDR1 is WSHSY and CDR2 SAAADI. Deletions cut 8 bases from V and 0 bases from J, with 17 bases between. The CDR3 covers 16 residues. The CDR3, as DNA: TGCGCCAGCGGGGACGGAGGGGCATATAGCAATCAGCCCCAGCATTTT. The encoded protein is CASGDGGAYSNQPQHF.

The J gene is TRBJ2-7, the V gene TRBV6-5; TRBD1 matches at 9 bases. CDR1 is MNHEY and CDR2 is SVGAGI in the germline V gene. The CDR3 runs 14 residues. The V segment lost 7 bases and the J segment 3 bases; nucleotides outside the gene matches: 7. CDR3 residues: CASISLGQGYEQYF. The CDR3 DNA reads TGTGCCAGCATCTCCCTGGGACAGGGCTACGAGCAGTACTTC.

This CDR3 reads CASRAGTGARQPQHF. The CDR3, as DNA: TGTGCCAGCAGAGCCGGGACAGGGGCCCGTCAGCCCCAGCATTTT. The V gene is TRBV2, the J gene TRBJ1-5; TRBD1 agrees at 10 bases. This CDR3 has 15 residues. The V segment lost 6 bases and the J segment 6 bases; nucleotides outside the gene matches: 8. Germline V lookup: CDR1 SNHLY, CDR2 FYNNEI.

The chain recombines TRBV7-3 with TRBJ2-5; a possible D gene is TRBD1 (5 bases). Germline CDR1 and CDR2: SGHTA and FQGTGA. The CDR3 extends over 15 amino acids. Trimming took off 2 bases at V and 1 base at J, with 11 bases between the two ends. The CDR3 DNA sequence: TGTGCCAGCAGCTTAGTACCAGGGTCCCAAGAGACCCAGTACTTC. It translates to CASSLVPGSQETQYF. Looking up the rest from reference TRBV7-3 and TRBJ2-5 gives the full variable domain: GAGVSQTPSNKVTEKGKYVELRCDPISGHTALYWYRQSLGQGPEFLIYFQGTGAADDSGLPNDRFFAVRPEGSVSTLKIQRTERGDSAVYLCASSLVPGSQETQYFGPGTRLLVL.

V gene TRBV7-9 combines with J gene TRBJ2-5; 7 bases match TRBD2. Germline CDR1 and CDR2: SEHNR and FQNEAQ (reference sequence). The length of the CDR3 is 15 residues. Unmatched junction bases numbered 5, after V lost 1 base and J lost 3 bases. The DNA of the CDR3 is TGTGCCAGCAGCTTAGTGCGACTAGCAGAAGAGACCCAGTACTTC. Its translation: CASSLVRLAEETQYF.

This clone appeared a single time. The genes are TRBV2 and TRBJ1-1, with a tentative D call TRBD1 (5 bases). The V end was cut by 7 bases, the J end by 4 bases, with 19 bases between. The CDR3 has 15 residues. The germline V gene has CDR1 SNHLY and CDR2 FYNNEI. CDR3 residues: CASTGSGGGSTEAFF. The CDR3 DNA reads TGTGCCAGCACTGGATCCGGGGGGGGGAGCACTGAAGCTTTCTTT.

This clone has only a few counts. The chain employs TRBV29-1 and TRBJ2-3; 8 bases agree with TRBD2. Unmatched junction bases numbered 9, after V lost 2 bases and J lost 2 bases. The CDR3 covers 16 residues. Germline values: CDR1 SQVTM, CDR2 ANQGSEA. This CDR3 is CSVEKASGLPTDTQYF. The CDR3 DNA reads TGCAGCGTTGAAAAGGCTAGCGGGTTACCCACAGATACGCAGTATTTT.

V usage is TRBV5-1 and J usage is TRBJ2-5; 8 positions match TRBD2. The CDR3 covers 16 residues. CDR1 is SGHRS, CDR2 YFSETQ, per germline. V shed 2 bases, J shed 0 bases, and the junction held 6 bases outside the gene matches. CDR3 sequence reads: CASSFGVSGDQETQYF. CDR3 coding DNA: TGCGCCAGCAGCTTCGGTGTTAGCGGGGACCAAGAGACCCAGTACTTC.

The chain employs TRBV10-3 and TRBJ1-2; D is undetermined. CDR1 and CDR2 (germline): ENHRY, SYGVKD. The CDR3 has 13 amino acids. V was trimmed by 1 base and J by 8 bases, leaving 11 bases between them. As DNA, the CDR3 is TGTGCCATCAGTGAGTTAGCACGTCAGGGCTACACCTTC. Translation: CAISELARQGYTF.

The chain carries TRBV10-3 and TRBJ1-6, with 7 bases matching TRBD1. Germline values: CDR1 ENHRY, CDR2 SYGVKD. The CDR3 totals 14 residues. Trimming cost V 6 bases and J 6 bases; bases outside gene matches: 5. The CDR3 DNA is TGTGCCATCAGGGGGGACAGAATTAATTCACCCCTCCACTTT. This codes for CAIRGDRINSPLHF.

This clone was seen only a few times. The V call is TRBV5-5, the J call TRBJ2-7, with 10 bases matching TRBD1. Germline CDR1 is SGHKS and CDR2 is YYEKEE (reference sequence). This CDR3 region has 13 residues. The junction had 8 bases not matched to a gene; V was cut back by 7 bases and J by 7 bases. In nucleotides, the CDR3 is TGTGCCAGCGAGAGACAGGGGGCTGGAGAGCAGTACTTC. Protein sequence: CASERQGAGEQYF.

The chain joins TRBV27 to TRBJ2-7, with TRBD1 matching over 8 bases. Germline trimming cut 6 bases from V and 4 bases from J; bases unmatched to any gene: 8. From germline, CDR1 is MNHEY and CDR2 SMNVEV (reference sequence). The CDR3 has 14 amino acids. CDR3 DNA: TGTGCCAGCAGCGATGGGACAGGTGGGTACGAGCAGTACTTC. This encodes CASSDGTGGYEQYF.

The rearrangement links TRBV19 to TRBJ1-3; 8 bases fit TRBD1. The CDR3 has 15 residues. The germline V gene has CDR1 LNHDA and CDR2 SQIVND (reference sequence). J lost 0 bases, V lost 9 bases, and 7 bases had no gene match. CDR3 in DNA: TGTGCCAGCAAGGGACAGGCCATCTCTGGAAACACCATATATTTT. This gives the protein CASKGQAISGNTIYF.

The chain couples TRBV4-1 to TRBJ1-3, with a possible D match to TRBD1 (6 bases). Germline V gives CDR1 MGHRA, CDR2 YSYEKL. The V gene lost 1 base and the J gene lost 0 bases, with 13 bases spanning the gap. The CDR3 has 17 residues. The CDR3 loop reads CASSQGRGQYSGNTIYF. DNA of the CDR3: TGCGCCAGCAGCCAAGGTCGAGGACAGTACTCTGGAAACACCATATATTTT.

The chain couples TRBV18 to TRBJ1-1; TRBD1 matches at 9 bases. Germline CDR1 and CDR2: KGHSH and LQKENI. V lost 6 bases, J lost 1 base, and 9 bases stayed unmatched. This CDR3 has 16 amino acids. The CDR3 region has the DNA TGTGCCAGCTCTCACCAGGGGACAGGGACGAACACTGAAGCTTTCTTT. Translation: CASSHQGTGTNTEAFF.

The chain carries TRBV3-1 (or the pseudogene TRBV3-2) and TRBJ2-1; 9 bases map to TRBD1. The CDR3 is made up of 16 amino acids. CDR1 and CDR2 (germline): LGHDT, YNNKEL (reference sequence). The V segment lost 5 bases and the J segment 8 bases; nucleotides outside the gene matches: 13. DNA for the CDR3: TGTGCCAGCAGCTGGACTACAGGACAGGGGCCCTATGAGCAGTTCTTC. Its protein product is CASSWTTGQGPYEQFF.

This rearrangement joins TRBV25-1 to TRBJ1-5; 9 nucleotides agree with TRBD1. Unmatched junction bases numbered 10, after V lost 6 bases and J lost 7 bases. This CDR3 region has 15 residues. CDR1 MGHDK and CDR2 SYGVNS come from the germline V gene. The CDR3 DNA is TGTGCCAGCAGCCCACCGGGACAGGGCTGGCAGCCCCAGCATTTT. This sequence encodes CASSPPGQGWQPQHF.

The V and J genes are TRBV6-2 or TRBV6-3 and TRBJ1-5, with D possibly TRBD1 on 5 matching bases. This CDR3 contains 14 residues. The V end lost 0 bases, the J end lost 7 bases, and 10 bases lay between the germline ends. Germline CDR1 reads MNHEY; CDR2 reads SVGEGT. CDR3 protein: CASSYSGGGQPQHF. DNA for the CDR3: TGTGCCAGCAGTTACTCCGGGGGTGGGCAGCCCCAGCATTTT.

The chain employs TRBV7-9 and TRBJ2-3; D is undetermined. This CDR3 region has 13 residues. V dropped 5 bases and J dropped 2 bases, with 8 bases sitting between them. The germline CDR1 and CDR2 sequences are SEHNR and FQNEAQ (reference sequence). In DNA, the CDR3 is TGTGCCAGCAGCCTACTATTCACAGATACGCAGTATTTT. Translation: CASSLLFTDTQYF.